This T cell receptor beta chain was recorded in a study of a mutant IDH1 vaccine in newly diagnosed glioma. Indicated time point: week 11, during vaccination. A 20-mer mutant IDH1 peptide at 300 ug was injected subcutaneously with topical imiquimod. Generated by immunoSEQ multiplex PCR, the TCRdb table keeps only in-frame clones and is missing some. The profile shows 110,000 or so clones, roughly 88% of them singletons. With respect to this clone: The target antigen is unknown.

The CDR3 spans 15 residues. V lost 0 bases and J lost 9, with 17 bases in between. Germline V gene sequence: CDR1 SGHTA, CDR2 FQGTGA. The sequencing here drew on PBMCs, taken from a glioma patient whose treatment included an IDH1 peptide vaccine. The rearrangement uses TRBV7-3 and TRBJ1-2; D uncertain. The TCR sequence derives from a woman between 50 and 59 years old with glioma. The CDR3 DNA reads TGTGCCAGCAGCTTAACTAACAGCGTCGGGGAACGCTACACCTTC. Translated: CASSLTNSVGERYTF.